The 11 T cell receptor beta chains listed next were all sequenced from one sample in a study of shared clonotypes between healthy human individuals. The protocol was immunoSEQ multiplex PCR, while the TCRdb copy is restricted to in-frame clones and leaves out a portion. The sample lists 730,000 or so clones, about three quarters occurring once. Sequencing was carried out using memory CD4+ T cells sorted from blood. The subset is: CD45RA-negative fraction. These receptors were obtained from a woman aged 25-40 years in good health.

In this sample, this clone turned up a few times. V and J are TRBV30 and TRBJ2-7, with no clear D. The CDR3 runs 15 residues. Germline V gene lookup returns CDR1 GTSNPN and CDR2 SVGIG (reference sequence). V lost 2 bases and J lost 0, with 14 bases in between. This CDR3 reads CAWSSLGVSSYEQYF. CDR3 sequence (DNA): TGTGCCTGGAGTTCCCTTGGCGTCAGCTCCTACGAGCAGTACTTC. Filled out from reference TRBV30 and TRBJ2-7, the complete variable domain reads SQTIHQWPATLVQPVGSPLSLECTVEGTSNPNLYWYRQAAGRGLQLLFYSVGIGQISSEVPQNLSASRPQDRQFILSSKKLLLSDSGFYLCAWSSLGVSSYEQYFGPGTRLTVT.

This clone appeared a single time. The chain has TRBV5-1 and TRBJ2-1; 13 nucleotides line up with TRBD2. Trimming took 0 bases from V and 7 from J; bases not matched to a gene: 4. The CDR3 is 16 residues long. The germline CDR1 and CDR2 sequences are SGHRS and YFSETQ. The CDR3 DNA follows: TGCGCCAGCAGCTTGGGGGGACTAGCGGGACCTAATGAGCAGTTCTTC. Its translation is CASSLGGLAGPNEQFF.

The chain combines TRBV5-1 with TRBJ1-4; D is unresolved. The V gene's germline CDR1 is SGHRS and CDR2 YFSETQ. V was clipped by 0 bases and J by 0 bases, with 6 bases between them. The CDR3 contains 15 residues. The CDR3 spells CASSLAGATNEKLFF. The CDR3 nucleotides are TGCGCCAGCAGCTTGGCCGGGGCAACTAATGAAAAACTGTTTTTT. The whole variable domain, remainder taken from reference TRBV5-1 and TRBJ1-4, is KAGVTQTPRYLIKTRGQQVTLSCSPISGHRSVSWYQQTPGQGLQFLFEYFSETQRNKGNFPGRFSGRQFSNSRSEMNVSTLELGDSALYLCASSLAGATNEKLFFGSGTQLSVL.

This sequence joins TRBV10-3 and TRBJ2-1; 8 nucleotides agree with TRBD2. Per the germline V gene, CDR1 is ENHRY and CDR2 is SYGVKD. This CDR3 is built from 18 residues. Trimming at V came to 3 bases and at J to 0 bases, leaving 10 bases not matched to a gene. The CDR3 sequence is CAISDGLGGRTSYNEQFF. The CDR3 DNA is TGTGCCATCAGTGATGGTCTTGGCGGGAGGACCTCCTACAATGAGCAGTTCTTC.

V gene TRBV29-1 combines with J gene TRBJ2-1; either TRBD1 or TRBD2 may supply D (6 bases each). The germline CDR1 and CDR2 sequences are SQVTM and ANQGSEA. CDR3 length: 13 residues. Trimming shortened V by 8 bases and J by 5 bases, and 16 bases separated the two germline ends. CDR3: CSSPGGLHNEQFF. The CDR3 coding sequence is TGCAGCTCTCCTGGGGGGCTCCACAATGAGCAGTTCTTC.

V gene TRBV11-2 combines with J gene TRBJ1-2; D call uncertain. The CDR3 is 14 amino acids. In germline, CDR1 is SGHAT, CDR2 FQNNGV. V was pared by 7 bases and J by 1 base, with 13 bases between. The DNA of the CDR3 is TGTGCCAGCAACAGTCTCAGCCTTAACTATGGCTACACCTTC. It specifies CASNSLSLNYGYTF.

The rearrangement uses TRBV14 and TRBJ2-1; 7 nucleotides agree with TRBD2. The CDR3 totals 15 residues. With V trimmed by 4 bases and J by 0 bases, 3 bases remained unmatched. CDR1 SGHDN and CDR2 FVKESK come from the germline V gene. The chain's CDR3 is CASSLPGGSYNEQFF. In DNA, the CDR3 is TGTGCCAGCAGCCTTCCGGGAGGCTCCTACAATGAGCAGTTCTTC.

In nucleotides, the CDR3 is TGTGCTAGTGGTCCATCGGGACAAAGGAATGAGCAGTTCTTC. Its translation is CASGPSGQRNEQFF. The J gene is TRBJ2-1, the V gene TRBV12-5; tentatively, D is TRBD1 (6 bases). The CDR3 runs to 14 residues. Trimming took 5 bases from V and 7 from J, leaving 15 bases between them. Germline V gene data show CDR1 as LGHNT and CDR2 as FRNRAP.

The rearrangement uses TRBV6-5 and TRBJ2-2; 7 nucleotides match TRBD1. Trimming cost V 4 bases and J 3 bases; bases outside gene matches: 5. The CDR3 loop spans 15 amino acids. Germline assignment: CDR1 MNHEY and CDR2 SVGAGI. This chain's CDR3 is CASSWDSSYTGELFF. In DNA, the CDR3 is TGTGCCAGCAGTTGGGACAGTTCGTACACCGGGGAGCTGTTTTTT.

This clone was seen a few times. The chain joins TRBV4-2 to TRBJ1-1; 8 nucleotides agree with TRBD1. Germline V gives CDR1 LGHNA, CDR2 YNFKEQ. The CDR3 loop spans 18 amino acids. V dropped 3 bases and J dropped 3; count of bases not matched to a gene: 15. CDR3 residues: CASSHEFQGAEGYTEAFF. The CDR3 DNA follows: TGTGCCAGCAGCCATGAATTCCAGGGGGCTGAGGGGTACACTGAAGCTTTCTTT.

The chain carries TRBV19 and TRBJ2-7; 16 nucleotides agree with TRBD2. Germline V gives CDR1 LNHDA, CDR2 SQIVND (reference sequence). J lost 2 bases, V lost 4 bases, and 2 bases had no gene match. The CDR3 runs to 16 residues. The CDR3 loop is CASSTGLAGGAYEQYF. For the CDR3, the DNA is TGTGCCAGTAGTACGGGACTAGCGGGAGGGGCCTACGAGCAGTACTTC. Drawing the rest from reference TRBV19 and TRBJ2-7, the complete variable domain is DGGITQSPKYLFRKEGQNVTLSCEQNLNHDAMYWYRQDPGQGLRLIYYSQIVNDFQKGDIAEGYSVSREKKESFPLTVTSAQKNPTAFYLCASSTGLAGGAYEQYFGPGTRLTVT.